A selection of T cell receptor beta chains follows, all from one sample in a study of STAT5B mutations in CD4+ large granular lymphocyte leukemia. Data came from immunoSEQ multiplex PCR; TCRdb stores just in-frame clones and leaves some out. This sample yields 24,000 or so clones, of which 74% are seen a single time; around a tenth belongs to the top ten. The sequenced sample was CD4+ T cells from blood buffy coats. The receptors were gathered from a human donor in good health. Both conserved end residues are trimmed from each CDR3. Fields, in order: J gene, V gene, CDR3 protein.

>TRBJ2-1|TRBV6-5
ASSQAGTMLF
>TRBJ2-7|TRBV5-1
ASSLGGTYEQY
>TRBJ2-1|TRBV28
ASPPRSGGVYEQF
>TRBJ2-6|TRBV11-3
ASSLNRGANVLT
>TRBJ2-5|TRBV9
ASSVGGGIETQY
>TRBJ1-5|TRBV5-4
ASSHGTPDPQPQH
>TRBJ2-5|TRBV11-2
ASSLFRTQETQY
>TRBJ1-2|TRBV6-1
ASSERGRISGYT
>TRBJ2-1|TRBV5-1
ASSFEGWNEQF
>TRBJ2-7|TRBV7-9
ASSPGRTGYEQY
>TRBJ1-6|TRBV5-6
ASSRDGRVNSPLH
>TRBJ2-2|TRBV2
ASRAIPNTGELF
>TRBJ2-3|TRBV7-2
ASSFLSSGRADTQY
>TRBJ2-1|TRBV5-6
ASSSGTGEQF